The rows below give T cell receptor beta chains drawn from one sample of a study of regulatory T cells in long-lasting Graves disease. TCRdb recomputed calls from the multiplex PCR reads with MiXCR, one row per CDR3 protein. The sample records around 450,000 distinct CDR3 sequences, under 20% being singletons. These same records also appear under a second study, on T cells in Graves' hyperthyroidism and ophthalmopathy.

The material was peripheral blood mononuclear cells (PBMCs), obtained at new diagnosis, from a patient treated with antithyroid drugs. These receptors all stem from a middle-aged man with Graves disease. Both conserved end residues are part of each CDR3. D genes are given only for firm matches. Clone size, where shown, is once, few, many, or a class for clones that have expanded.

size: many; D: -; J: TRBJ1-1; V: TRBV5-1; CDR3: CASSLDQGRGEAFF; DNA: TGCGCCAGCAGCTTGGATCAGGGTAGAGGTGAAGCTTTCTTT
size: -; D: -; J: TRBJ2-1; V: TRBV5-1; CDR3: CASSLRSSVYNEQFF; DNA: TGCGCCAGCAGCTTGAGGTCGTCTGTCTACAATGAGCAGTTCTTC
size: -; D: -; J: TRBJ2-2; V: TRBV2; CDR3: CASRSPGGGELFF; DNA: TGTGCCAGCAGGTCCCCGGGTGGCGGGGAGCTGTTTTTT
size: -; D: TRBD2; J: TRBJ2-1; V: TRBV9; CDR3: CASSVQGTSEYEQFF; DNA: TGTGCCAGCAGCGTACAAGGGACTAGTGAATATGAGCAGTTCTTC
size: few; D: TRBD2; J: TRBJ2-7; V: TRBV5-6; CDR3: CASTGTSYEQCF; DNA: TGTGCCAGCACCGGGACTAGCTACGAGCAGTGCTTC
size: -; D: -; J: TRBJ2-3; V: TRBV20-1; CDR3: CSARTLTSTDTQYF; DNA: TGCAGTGCCAGAACCCTCACGAGCACAGATACGCAGTATTTT
size: -; D: -; J: TRBJ1-3; V: TRBV29-1; CDR3: CSIKWGASGNTIYF; DNA: TGCAGTATTAAGTGGGGGGCTTCTGGAAACACCATATATTTT
size: -; D: TRBD2; J: TRBJ2-3; V: TRBV28; CDR3: CASSSLLAGQSTDTQYF; DNA: TGTGCCAGCAGTTCCTTACTAGCGGGACAGAGCACAGATACGCAGTATTTT
size: -; D: -; J: TRBJ1-5; V: TRBV20-1; CDR3: CSASSGVNQPQHF; DNA: TGCAGTGCTAGCTCGGGGGTCAATCAGCCCCAGCATTTT
size: few; D: -; J: TRBJ2-2; V: TRBV5-1; CDR3: CASSLAMDTGELFF; DNA: TGCGCCAGCAGCTTGGCCATGGACACCGGGGAGCTGTTTTTT
size: -; D: TRBD2; J: TRBJ2-3; V: TRBV19; CDR3: CASSSSGRDTDTQYF; DNA: TGTGCCAGTAGTTCCAGCGGGAGAGACACAGATACGCAGTATTTT
size: few; D: TRBD2; J: TRBJ2-1; V: TRBV7-9; CDR3: CASSPAGLAVAEQFF; DNA: TGTGCCAGCAGCCCGGCGGGACTAGCGGTAGCTGAGCAGTTCTTC
size: many; D: -; J: TRBJ2-5; V: TRBV7-9; CDR3: CASSLQGIGETQYF; DNA: TGTGCCAGCAGCTTGCAGGGGATCGGAGAGACCCAGTACTTC
size: -; D: -; J: TRBJ1-5; V: TRBV10-3; CDR3: CAICAGSEQPQHF; DNA: TGTGCCATCTGTGCAGGGTCGGAGCAGCCCCAGCATTTT
size: few; D: -; J: TRBJ2-1; V: TRBV24-1; CDR3: CATSDILRDGNEQFF; DNA: TGTGCCACCAGTGATATCCTCCGGGACGGCAATGAGCAGTTCTTC
size: many; D: TRBD1; J: TRBJ2-3; V: TRBV28; CDR3: CASTVTGGVGTDTQYF; DNA: TGTGCCAGCACCGTTACAGGGGGAGTAGGCACAGATACGCAGTATTTT